The following is a T cell receptor (beta chain) sequence with its context. This table comes from immunoSEQ multiplex PCR, and its TCRdb copy is limited to in-frame clones, with some not included. The table records more than 9,500 clones, roughly 93% of them present only once. The data stem from a study of T cells in narcolepsy. Per the germline V gene, CDR1 is SGHNT and CDR2 is YYREEE (reference sequence). V dropped 1 base and J dropped 11; count of bases not matched to a gene: 7. This CDR3 spans 13 amino acids. This receptor was obtained from a human donor with narcolepsy. This chain uses TRBV5-4 with TRBJ2-5; 8 bases map to TRBD2. The source material was CD45RA- memory CD4+ T cells from PBMCs. The CDR3 protein is CASSLRSSGLQYF. The CDR3 nucleotides read TGTGCCAGCAGCTTGAGGTCTAGCGGGTTACAGTACTTC.